What follows describes a single TCR beta chain. Its target is unknown. The data were taken from a study of T cells in Graves' hyperthyroidism and ophthalmopathy. Notes on the study in general: From stable hyperthyroidism, ophthalmopathy was separated by a 13 V-J model. Most clonotypes expanded in thyroid above 0.001 were likewise present in blood.

Amplification of TCR beta CDR3 regions was performed using RNA transcripts as template. Researchers ran a first-round RT-PCR on the TCR CDR3 using the HTBI primer set. TCRdb re-analysed the multiplex PCR reads in MiXCR, keeping a single row per CDR3 protein. There are 490,000 or so distinct CDR3 sequences in the sample; 40% to 50% occur only once, and around 47% lies in the top ten. Unmatched junction bases numbered 6, after V lost 1 base and J lost 5 bases. Germline values: CDR1 SGHTA, CDR2 FQGTGA. The CDR3 totals 15 residues. The sample comprised peripheral blood or thyroid tissue (not recorded which). The chain uses TRBV7-3 and TRBJ2-7; 9 positions agree with TRBD2. The clonotype comes from an adult woman with Graves' disease, either hyperthyroidism or ophthalmopathy (not recorded which). CDR3 region: CASSLKKASGNEQYF. The CDR3 nucleotides read TGTGCCAGCAGCTTAAAGAAAGCTAGCGGGAACGAGCAGTACTTC.